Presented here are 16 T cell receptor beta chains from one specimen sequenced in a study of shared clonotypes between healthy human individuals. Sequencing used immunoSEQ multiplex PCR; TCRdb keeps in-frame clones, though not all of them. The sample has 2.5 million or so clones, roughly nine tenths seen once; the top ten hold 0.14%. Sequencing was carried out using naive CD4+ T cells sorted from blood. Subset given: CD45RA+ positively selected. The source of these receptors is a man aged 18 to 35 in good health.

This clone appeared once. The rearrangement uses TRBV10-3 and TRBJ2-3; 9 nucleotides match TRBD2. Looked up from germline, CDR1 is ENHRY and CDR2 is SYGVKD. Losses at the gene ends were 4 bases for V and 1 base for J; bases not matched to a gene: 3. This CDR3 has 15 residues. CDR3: CAISGGLARTDTQYF. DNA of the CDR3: TGTGCCATCAGTGGAGGACTAGCGCGCACAGATACGCAGTATTTT.

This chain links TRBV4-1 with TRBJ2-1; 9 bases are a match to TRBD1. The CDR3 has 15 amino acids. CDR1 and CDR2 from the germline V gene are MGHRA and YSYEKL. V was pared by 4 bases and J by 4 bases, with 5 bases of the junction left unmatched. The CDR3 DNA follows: TGCGCCAGCAGCCCGGGACAGGGTAAATACAATGAGCAGTTCTTC. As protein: CASSPGQGKYNEQFF.

The CDR3 bases are TGTGCCAGCAGTGAGGGCGGGGGGAACTACAATGAGCAGTTCTTC. Translating gives CASSEGGGNYNEQFF. The J gene is TRBJ2-1, the V gene TRBV6-1; TRBD2 agrees at 8 bases. The CDR3 length is 15 residues. CDR1 is MNHNS and CDR2 is SASEGT in the germline V gene. V dropped 3 bases and J dropped 3; count of bases not matched to a gene: 4.

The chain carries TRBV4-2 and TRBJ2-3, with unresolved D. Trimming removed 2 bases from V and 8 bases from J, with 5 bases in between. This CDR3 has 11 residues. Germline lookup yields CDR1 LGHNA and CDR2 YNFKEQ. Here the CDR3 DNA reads TGTGCCAGCAGCCAACGAGGTACGCAGTATTTT. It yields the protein CASSQRGTQYF.

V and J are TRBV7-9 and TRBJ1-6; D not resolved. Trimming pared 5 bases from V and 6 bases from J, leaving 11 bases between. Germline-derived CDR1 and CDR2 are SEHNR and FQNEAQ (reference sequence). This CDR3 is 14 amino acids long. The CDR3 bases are TGTGCCAGCAGCCCGCCAGGCAGTAATTCACCCCTCCACTTT. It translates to CASSPPGSNSPLHF.

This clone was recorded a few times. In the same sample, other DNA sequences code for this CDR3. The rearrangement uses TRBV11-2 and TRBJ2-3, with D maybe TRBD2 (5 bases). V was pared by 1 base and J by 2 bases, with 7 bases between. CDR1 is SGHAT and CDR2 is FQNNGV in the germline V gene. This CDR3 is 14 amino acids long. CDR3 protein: CASSLGGPTDTQYF. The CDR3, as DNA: TGTGCCAGCAGCTTAGGAGGGCCCACAGATACGCAGTATTTT.

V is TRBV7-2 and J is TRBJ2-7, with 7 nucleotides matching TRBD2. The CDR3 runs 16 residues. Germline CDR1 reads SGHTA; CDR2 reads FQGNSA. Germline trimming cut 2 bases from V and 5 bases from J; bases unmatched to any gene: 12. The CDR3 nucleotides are TGTGCCAGCAGCTTATCGGGCGGCGGGAGTTCAAACGAGCAGTACTTC. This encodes CASSLSGGGSSNEQYF.

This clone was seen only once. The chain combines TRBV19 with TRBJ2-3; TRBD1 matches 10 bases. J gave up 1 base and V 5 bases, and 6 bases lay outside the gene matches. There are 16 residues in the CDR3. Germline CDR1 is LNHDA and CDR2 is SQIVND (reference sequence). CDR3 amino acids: CASSLFGTGGTDTQYF. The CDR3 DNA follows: TGTGCCAGTAGTCTTTTCGGGACAGGGGGCACAGATACGCAGTATTTT. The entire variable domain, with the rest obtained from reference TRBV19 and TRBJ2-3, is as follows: DGGITQSPKYLFRKEGQNVTLSCEQNLNHDAMYWYRQDPGQGLRLIYYSQIVNDFQKGDIAEGYSVSREKKESFPLTVTSAQKNPTAFYLCASSLFGTGGTDTQYFGPGTRLTVL.

CDR3 DNA: TGTGCCAGTAGTAATCGACAGGATCGGAATTTAGGTGAGCAGTTCTTC. Protein sequence: CASSNRQDRNLGEQFF. The chain links TRBV19 to TRBJ2-1, with D perhaps matching TRBD1 (6 bases). Germline CDR1 reads LNHDA; CDR2 reads SQIVND (reference sequence). V was shortened by 4 bases and J by 9 bases, with 22 bases between the two germline ends. The CDR3 has 16 amino acids.

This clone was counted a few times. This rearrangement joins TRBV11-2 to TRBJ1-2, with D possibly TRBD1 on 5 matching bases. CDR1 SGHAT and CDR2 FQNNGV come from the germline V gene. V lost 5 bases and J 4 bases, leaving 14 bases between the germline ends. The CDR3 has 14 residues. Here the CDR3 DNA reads TGTGCCAGCAGCCTGGGGACGGGGACCTATGGCTACACCTTC. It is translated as CASSLGTGTYGYTF. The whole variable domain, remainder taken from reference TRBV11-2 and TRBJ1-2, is EAGVAQSPRYKIIEKRQSVAFWCNPISGHATLYWYQQILGQGPKLLIQFQNNGVVDDSQLPKDRFSAERLKGVDSTLKIQPAKLEDSAVYLCASSLGTGTYGYTFGSGTRLTVV.

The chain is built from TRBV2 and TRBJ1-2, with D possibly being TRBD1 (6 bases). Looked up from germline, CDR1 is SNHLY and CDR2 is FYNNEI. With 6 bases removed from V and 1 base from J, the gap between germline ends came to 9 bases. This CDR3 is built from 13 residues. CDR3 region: CASRGGGNYGYTF. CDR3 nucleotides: TGTGCCAGCAGAGGGGGAGGTAACTATGGCTACACCTTC.

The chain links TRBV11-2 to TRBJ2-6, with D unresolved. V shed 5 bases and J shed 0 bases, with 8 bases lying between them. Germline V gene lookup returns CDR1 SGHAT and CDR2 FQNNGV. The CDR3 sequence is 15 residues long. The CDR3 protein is CASSEDRSGANVLTF. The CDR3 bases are TGTGCCAGCAGCGAGGATCGCTCTGGGGCCAACGTCCTGACTTTC.

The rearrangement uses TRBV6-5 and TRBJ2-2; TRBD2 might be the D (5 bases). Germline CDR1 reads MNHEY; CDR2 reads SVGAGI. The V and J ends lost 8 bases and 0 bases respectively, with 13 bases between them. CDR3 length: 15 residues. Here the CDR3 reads CASGRTVSNTGELFF. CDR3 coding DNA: TGTGCCAGCGGTAGGACTGTCTCGAACACCGGGGAGCTGTTTTTT.

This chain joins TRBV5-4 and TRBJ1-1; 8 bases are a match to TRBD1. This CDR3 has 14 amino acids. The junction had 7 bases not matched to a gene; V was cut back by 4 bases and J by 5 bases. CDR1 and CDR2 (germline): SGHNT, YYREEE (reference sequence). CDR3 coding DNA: TGTGCCAGCAGCCCCAGGGGGCGGGCAACTGAAGCTTTCTTT. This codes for CASSPRGRATEAFF.

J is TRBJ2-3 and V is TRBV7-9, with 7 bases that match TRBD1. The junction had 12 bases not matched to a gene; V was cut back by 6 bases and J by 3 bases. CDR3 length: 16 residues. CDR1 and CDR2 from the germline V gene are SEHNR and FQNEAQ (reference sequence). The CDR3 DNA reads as TGTGCCAGCAGTCGGGTGGTGACAGGGTATACAGATACGCAGTATTTT. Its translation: CASSRVVTGYTDTQYF.

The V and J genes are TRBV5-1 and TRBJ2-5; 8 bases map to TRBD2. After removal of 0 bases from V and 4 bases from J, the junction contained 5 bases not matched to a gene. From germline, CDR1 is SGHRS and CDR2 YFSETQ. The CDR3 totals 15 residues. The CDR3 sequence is CASSLERGQGETQYF. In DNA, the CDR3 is TGCGCCAGCAGCTTGGAGCGGGGGCAGGGAGAGACCCAGTACTTC.